This T cell receptor beta chain was observed in a study of blood T cells in healthy people across ages. Looking at the study overall: Template switching recovered approximately one barcoded beta molecule for every two T cells.

About this clonotype itself: Antigen unknown.

The second PCR ran roughly 6 to 11 cycles with a sample-barcoded 5' primer and J-beta primers. Every sample returned 2.5 million or more CDR3-containing paired-end reads. TCRdb re-called the 5' RACE reads with MiXCR, one entry per CDR3 protein. Of about 1.4 million distinct CDR3 sequences listed, approximately 59% are singletons. V shed 6 bases and J 2 bases; nucleotides not matched to a gene: 18. The CDR3 covers 19 residues. The V gene's germline CDR1 is DFQATT and CDR2 SNEGSKA (reference sequence). Broader study findings: Estimates of total diversity, which came from one million sequenced T cells, were considered to be underestimates. Donor CMV status was unknown, possibly confounding expanded clonotype changes.

This sequence joins TRBV20-1 and TRBJ2-1, with 11 bases that match TRBD2. Sequenced sample: blood. This TCR was recovered from a man between 18 and 29 years old in good health. The CDR3, as DNA: TGCAGTGCGACGGACCGGGACAAATTTAGCGGGAGGGCCTACAATGAGCAGTTCTTC. Protein product: CSATDRDKFSGRAYNEQFF.